A single sample is the source of the 27 T cell receptor beta chains below, sequenced in a study of T cell responses to AZD1222 COVID-19 vaccine. Clones were sequenced by immunoSEQ multiplex PCR, and TCRdb holds only the in-frame ones, with some missing. The data hold roughly 120,000 clones, with approximately 85% observed a single time. The sequenced sample was peripheral blood, obtained on day 0 of MenACWY control vaccination. These receptors came from an adult in good health.

This clone was seen a single time. The chain is built from TRBV7-2 and TRBJ2-1; 9 nucleotides align to TRBD2. This CDR3 has 18 residues. V dropped 3 bases and J dropped 4; count of bases not matched to a gene: 13. Per the germline V gene, CDR1 is SGHTA and CDR2 is FQGNSA. CDR3 loop: CASSLKTSPLAGYNEQFF. CDR3 DNA: TGTGCCAGCAGCTTGAAGACTAGCCCCCTAGCGGGATACAATGAGCAGTTCTTC.

The chain recombines TRBV7-3 with TRBJ2-1; 8 positions match TRBD2. The CDR3 runs 15 residues. With 4 bases clipped from V and 0 bases from J, the junction kept 2 bases outside the gene matches. Per the germline V gene, CDR1 is SGHTA and CDR2 is FQGTGA. The CDR3 nucleotides are TGTGCCAGCAGCTCCGCGGGGGGCTCCTACAATGAGCAGTTCTTC. It encodes CASSSAGGSYNEQFF.

This clone showed up just a few times. The CDR3 reads CASRGELDTEAFF. CDR3 nucleotides: TGTGCCAGCAGAGGCGAGTTAGACACTGAAGCTTTCTTT. This chain connects TRBV5-5 to TRBJ1-1; no firm D call. CDR1 SGHKS and CDR2 YYEKEE come from the germline V gene (reference sequence). The germline V and J ends were trimmed by 5 bases and 3 bases, with 11 bases remaining between them. This CDR3 has 13 amino acids.

The rearrangement joins TRBV5-1 to TRBJ1-1; 7 bases are shared with TRBD1. The CDR3 consists of 15 residues. V lost 5 bases and J lost 3; bases outside the gene matches: 10. CDR1 and CDR2 (germline): SGHRS, YFSETQ. The CDR3 region is CASRGTVTMDTEAFF. The CDR3 coding sequence is TGCGCCAGCAGGGGGACAGTTACGATGGACACTGAAGCTTTCTTT.

The chain employs TRBV2 and TRBJ2-1; 8 nucleotides line up with TRBD1. CDR1 is SNHLY and CDR2 is FYNNEI in the germline V gene. The CDR3 is 18 residues long. V was clipped by 0 bases and J by 1 base; unmatched bases: 8. CDR3: CASSEALMDRVSYNEQFF. CDR3 DNA: TGTGCCAGCAGTGAAGCGCTAATGGACAGGGTATCCTACAATGAGCAGTTCTTC.

The rearrangement uses TRBV3-1 (or the pseudogene TRBV3-2) and TRBJ1-1, with D possibly TRBD1 on 5 matching bases. Germline-derived CDR1 and CDR2 are LGHDT and YNNKEL (reference sequence). The CDR3 is 13 residues long. Trimming left V 0 bases short and J 7 bases short, with 9 bases between. This chain's CDR3 is CASSQDGAGEAFF. In DNA form, the CDR3 reads TGTGCCAGCAGCCAAGACGGGGCAGGTGAAGCTTTCTTT.

The chain couples TRBV6-5 to TRBJ1-1; D possibly corresponds to TRBD1 (5 bases). Germline V CDR1 and CDR2: MNHEY, SVGAGI. V lost 8 bases and J lost 1, with 14 bases in between. This CDR3 spans 14 amino acids. For the CDR3, the DNA is TGTGCCAGCGGGAGGCGGGGCTGGAACACTGAAGCTTTCTTT. This translates into CASGRRGWNTEAFF.

The chain has TRBV5-4 and TRBJ2-3; a weak D match, TRBD1 (6 bases). The CDR3 has 16 residues. Germline lookup yields CDR1 SGHNT and CDR2 YYREEE (reference sequence). The V gene lost 3 bases and the J gene lost 2 bases, with 16 bases spanning the gap. The CDR3 spells CASSSRTGFDTDTQYF. The CDR3 DNA reads as TGTGCCAGCAGCTCTCGCACAGGGTTTGACACAGATACGCAGTATTTT. The variable domain in full, with the rest retrieved from reference TRBV5-4 and TRBJ2-3, is ETGVTQSPTHLIKTRGQQVTLRCSSQSGHNTVSWYQQALGQGPQFIFQYYREEENGRGNFPPRFSGLQFPNYSSELNVNALELDDSALYLCASSSRTGFDTDTQYFGPGTRLTVL.

The chain combines TRBV12-5 with TRBJ1-1, with D maybe TRBD1 (6 bases). This CDR3 has 15 residues. V was clipped by 5 bases and J by 0 bases, with 13 bases between them. In germline, CDR1 is LGHNT, CDR2 FRNRAP. Written as DNA, the CDR3 is TGTGCTAGTGGTCCCGGAGGGGGAATGAACACTGAAGCTTTCTTT. As protein: CASGPGGGMNTEAFF.

The rearrangement links TRBV7-9 to TRBJ2-7; 11 bases are shared with TRBD1. Germline CDR1 is SEHNR and CDR2 is FQNEAQ (reference sequence). The CDR3 has 16 amino acids. Trimming at V came to 1 base and at J to 4 bases, leaving 6 bases not matched to a gene. The CDR3 DNA is TGTGCCAGCAGCTTAGGAGGGACAGGGGGTAGATACGAGCAGTACTTC. Amino acid sequence: CASSLGGTGGRYEQYF.

This sequence joins TRBV7-8 and TRBJ2-1; the D gene is possibly TRBD1 (6 bases). CDR1 and CDR2 (germline): SGHVS, FQNEAQ. Trimming removed 5 bases from V and 4 bases from J, with 12 bases in between. The CDR3 is made up of 14 amino acids. The CDR3, as DNA: TGTGCCAGCAGCCGAAAGCAGGGGTACAATGAGCAGTTCTTC. Protein product: CASSRKQGYNEQFF.

This chain links TRBV14 with TRBJ1-4, with D possibly matching TRBD1 (5 bases). Germline V CDR1 and CDR2: SGHDN, FVKESK. The CDR3 has 15 residues. Trimming took 5 bases from V and 3 from J, leaving 13 bases between them. Here the CDR3 DNA reads TGTGCCAGCAGCTCGGAGTGGGGGGCTAATGAAAAACTGTTTTTT. It yields the protein CASSSEWGANEKLFF.

The table lists this clone with a count of one. CDR3 DNA sequence: TGTGCCAGCAGCCATCGAAGCTACGAGCAGTACTTC. It specifies CASSHRSYEQYF. The chain employs TRBV3-1 (or the pseudogene TRBV3-2) and TRBJ2-7, with D uncertain. CDR3 length: 12 amino acids. The germline V gene has CDR1 LGHDT and CDR2 YNNKEL (reference sequence). V was clipped by 3 bases and J by 3 bases, with 6 bases between them.

V and J are TRBV7-2 and TRBJ2-1; 10 bases map to TRBD2. The V gene end was trimmed by 5 bases and the J gene end by 5 bases; junction bases not matched to a gene: 0. The germline CDR1 and CDR2 sequences are SGHTA and FQGNSA. The CDR3 is 13 amino acids. This chain's CDR3 is CASSGTSDNEQFF. DNA of the CDR3: TGTGCCAGCAGCGGGACTAGCGACAATGAGCAGTTCTTC.

This chain connects TRBV3-1 (or the pseudogene TRBV3-2) to TRBJ2-7; 7 nucleotides match TRBD2. The V gene's germline CDR1 is LGHDT and CDR2 YNNKEL (reference sequence). J gave up 2 bases and V 0 bases, and 4 bases lay outside the gene matches. The CDR3 has 15 amino acids. In DNA form, the CDR3 reads TGTGCCAGCAGCCAAGAGGCAGCGGGGACCTACGAGCAGTACTTC. Amino acids: CASSQEAAGTYEQYF.

This chain uses TRBV3-1 (or the pseudogene TRBV3-2) with TRBJ1-1; 9 positions agree with TRBD1. V lost 5 bases to trimming and J lost 3 bases; unmatched junction nucleotides: 4. This CDR3 is 14 amino acids long. Germline assignment: CDR1 LGHDT and CDR2 YNNKEL (reference sequence). The CDR3 DNA is TGTGCCAGCAGCGTCCGACAGGGGGACACTGAAGCTTTCTTT. Encoded protein: CASSVRQGDTEAFF.

V gene TRBV11-1 combines with J gene TRBJ1-2, with a tentative D call TRBD1 (5 bases). Between the trimmed V and J ends, which lost 2 bases and 3 bases, there was a span of 10 bases. CDR3 length: 14 residues. The germline CDR1 and CDR2 sequences are SGHAT and FQDESV (reference sequence). CDR3 sequence: CASSLRPGHYGYTF. As DNA, the CDR3 is TGTGCCAGCAGCTTACGGCCAGGGCACTATGGCTACACCTTC.

This rearrangement joins TRBV28 to TRBJ1-5; tentatively, D is TRBD1 (5 bases). V lost 1 base to trimming and J lost 5 bases, with 21 bases between them. The germline V gene encodes CDR1 MDHEN and CDR2 SYDVKM. This CDR3 contains 18 residues. This chain's CDR3 is CASSLSPGLGSIDQPQHF. Here the CDR3 DNA reads TGTGCCAGCAGTTTATCCCCAGGGCTAGGGTCGATCGATCAGCCCCAGCATTTT.

J is TRBJ1-1 and V is TRBV29-1; D possibly corresponds to TRBD1 (6 bases). The V and J ends lost 5 bases and 5 bases respectively, with 9 bases between them. Looked up from germline, CDR1 is SQVTM and CDR2 is ANQGSEA. The length of the CDR3 is 11 residues. CDR3 DNA sequence: TGCAGCGTTCGACAGGTGACTGAAGCTTTCTTT. This codes for CSVRQVTEAFF. The full variable domain, rest sourced from reference TRBV29-1 and TRBJ1-1, is SAVISQKPSRDICQRGTSLTIQCQVDSQVTMMFWYRQQPGQSLTLIATANQGSEATYESGFVIDKFPISRPNLTFSTLTVSNMSPEDSSIYLCSVRQVTEAFFGQGTRLTVV.

The CDR3 region has the DNA TGTGCCAGCAGTAGGGAATATAGCAATCAGCCCCAGCATTTT. Translated: CASSREYSNQPQHF. The V gene is TRBV2, the J gene TRBJ1-5; D not certain. Per the germline V gene, CDR1 is SNHLY and CDR2 is FYNNEI. V dropped 5 bases and J dropped 0 bases, with 8 bases sitting between them. The length of the CDR3 is 14 residues.

The chain couples TRBV2 to TRBJ1-4, with 7 bases aligning to TRBD1. Germline trimming cut 2 bases from V and 8 bases from J; bases unmatched to any gene: 8. Germline V gene sequence: CDR1 SNHLY, CDR2 FYNNEI. The CDR3 totals 15 residues. CDR3 sequence: CASSETDRLWEKLFF. DNA of the CDR3: TGTGCCAGCAGTGAAACGGACAGGCTTTGGGAAAAACTGTTTTTT.

The gene calls are TRBV24-1 and TRBJ2-7; D unclear. Trimming took 4 bases from V and 2 from J, leaving 8 bases between them. The CDR3 extends over 13 amino acids. Germline loops: CDR1 KGHDR, CDR2 SFDVKD. The CDR3 DNA is TGTGCCACCAGTGAAACAGCAACCTACGAGCAGTACTTC. Translation gives CATSETATYEQYF.

This chain uses TRBV7-2 with TRBJ2-5; TRBD1 matches 7 bases. CDR3 length: 16 residues. V gave up 0 bases and J gave up 2 bases; unmatched junction bases: 6. Per the germline V gene, CDR1 is SGHTA and CDR2 is FQGNSA. The CDR3 region is CASSLALTGIQETQYF. The DNA of the CDR3 is TGTGCCAGCAGCTTAGCTTTGACAGGGATTCAAGAGACCCAGTACTTC.

The J gene is TRBJ1-2, the V gene TRBV29-1; tentative D call: TRBD1 (5 bases). CDR1 and CDR2 (germline): SQVTM, ANQGSEA. The CDR3 is 16 amino acids. V was shortened by 2 bases and J by 2 bases, with 18 bases between the two germline ends. The CDR3 is CSVERRVEGTNYGYTF. Here the CDR3 DNA reads TGCAGCGTTGAAAGGAGGGTCGAGGGGACGAACTATGGCTACACCTTC. Together with reference TRBV29-1 and TRBJ1-2, the CDR3 gives the full variable domain: SAVISQKPSRDICQRGTSLTIQCQVDSQVTMMFWYRQQPGQSLTLIATANQGSEATYESGFVIDKFPISRPNLTFSTLTVSNMSPEDSSIYLCSVERRVEGTNYGYTFGSGTRLTVV.

This clone occurred once. This chain connects TRBV3-1 (or the pseudogene TRBV3-2) to TRBJ2-2, with 9 bases lining up with TRBD1. The germline V gene has CDR1 LGHDT and CDR2 YNNKEL (reference sequence). This CDR3 contains 16 residues. Losses at the gene ends were 6 bases for V and 6 bases for J; bases not matched to a gene: 11. CDR3 sequence reads: CASRHPGQGNPGELFF. CDR3 DNA sequence: TGTGCCAGCAGACATCCGGGACAGGGAAACCCCGGGGAGCTGTTTTTT.

This sequence joins TRBV4-3 and TRBJ1-1, with 9 bases identical to TRBD1. The germline V gene encodes CDR1 LGHNA and CDR2 YSLEER. The CDR3 is 18 amino acids. V lost 4 bases and J lost 3; bases outside the gene matches: 15. In DNA form, the CDR3 reads TGCGCCAGCAGCCCCATATCCGGACAGGGGAGTGGGGACACTGAAGCTTTCTTT. It specifies CASSPISGQGSGDTEAFF.

The V call is TRBV19, the J call TRBJ2-3; 11 bases line up with TRBD2. Trimming took 4 bases from V and 4 from J; bases not matched to a gene: 7. CDR1 and CDR2 from the germline V gene are LNHDA and SQIVND (reference sequence). The CDR3 is made up of 16 amino acids. Here the CDR3 reads CASSRIAGGTPDTQYF. The CDR3 DNA is TGTGCCAGTAGTAGGATAGCGGGGGGGACTCCAGATACGCAGTATTTT.